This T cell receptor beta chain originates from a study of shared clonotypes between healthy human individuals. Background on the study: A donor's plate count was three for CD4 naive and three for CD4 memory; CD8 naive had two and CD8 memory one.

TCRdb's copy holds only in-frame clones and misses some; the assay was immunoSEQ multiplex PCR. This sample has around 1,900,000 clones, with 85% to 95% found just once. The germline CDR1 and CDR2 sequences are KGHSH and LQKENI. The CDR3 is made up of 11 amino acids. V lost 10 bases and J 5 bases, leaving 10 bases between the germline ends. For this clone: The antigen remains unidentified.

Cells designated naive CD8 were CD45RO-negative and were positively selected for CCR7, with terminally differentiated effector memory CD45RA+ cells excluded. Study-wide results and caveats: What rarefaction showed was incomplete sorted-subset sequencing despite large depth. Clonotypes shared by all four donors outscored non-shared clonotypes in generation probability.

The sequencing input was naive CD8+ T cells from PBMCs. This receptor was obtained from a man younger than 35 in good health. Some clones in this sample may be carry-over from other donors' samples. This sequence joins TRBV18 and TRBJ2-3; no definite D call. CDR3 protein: CATQWGDTQYF. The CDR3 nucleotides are TGTGCCACCCAATGGGGAGATACGCAGTATTTT. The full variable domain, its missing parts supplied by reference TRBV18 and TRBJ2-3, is NAGVMQNPRHLVRRRGQEARLRCSPMKGHSHVYWYRQLPEEGLKFMVYLQKENIIDESGMPKERFSAEFPKEGPSILRIQQVVRGDSAAYFCATQWGDTQYFGPGTRLTVL.